The entry that follows covers one TCR beta chain sequence. The record originates from a study of shared clonotypes between healthy human individuals. The CDR3 sequence is 12 residues long. The germline V gene has CDR1 SGHTA and CDR2 FQGTGA. V was cut by 5 bases and J by 6 bases, with 11 bases left in between. Profiling relied on immunoSEQ multiplex PCR, and the TCRdb table lists in-frame clones only, not all of them. The repertoire holds 2 million to 2.5 million clones, with roughly 92% as singletons. Sample: naive CD4+ T cells from PBMCs. Documented subset: CD45RA+ positively selected. The chain has TRBV7-3 and TRBJ2-7; D possibly corresponds to TRBD1 (6 bases). The receptor was derived from a man younger than 35 in good health. Some clones in this sample may be carry-over from other donors' samples. The CDR3 sequence is CASSVTGSEQYF. Written as DNA, the CDR3 is TGTGCCAGCAGCGTCACAGGGTCCGAGCAGTACTTC.